One and the same sample provided the 9 T cell receptor beta chains below, sequenced in a study of Graves' ophthalmopathy and Graves' hyperthyroidism. Amplification of TCR beta CDR3 regions used RNA transcripts. The workflow started with a first-round RT-PCR run with HTBI primers and then moved on to a second-round multiplex PCR. Each CDR3 protein gets one entry after TCRdb re-called the multiplex PCR reads with MiXCR. Found here are about 400,000 distinct CDR3 sequences, just over 15% of them singletons; the top ten hold 5.5% to 8%. The sample was peripheral blood. The receptors come from a woman aged 18-29 years with stable Graves' hyperthyroidism.

The chain is built from TRBV11-2 and TRBJ2-5, with 9 bases lining up with TRBD1. V lost 2 bases to trimming and J lost 5 bases; unmatched junction nucleotides: 9. This CDR3 has 16 amino acids. Looked up from germline, CDR1 is SGHAT and CDR2 is FQNNGV. The DNA of the CDR3 is TGTGCCAGCAGCTTAACCTACAGGGGGCGGGGGGAGACCCAGTACTTC. Its translation is CASSLTYRGRGETQYF. The full variable domain, completed using reference TRBV11-2 and TRBJ2-5, is EAGVAQSPRYKIIEKRQSVAFWCNPISGHATLYWYQQILGQGPKLLIQFQNNGVVDDSQLPKDRFSAERLKGVDSTLKIQPAKLEDSAVYLCASSLTYRGRGETQYFGPGTRLLVL.

Ten or more counts support this clonotype. This chain uses TRBV12-3 or TRBV12-4 with TRBJ2-2; TRBD1 matches 11 bases. The CDR3 spans 17 residues. Trimming took 5 bases from V and 0 from J; bases not matched to a gene: 5. The CDR3 loop reads CASSPGDRGANTGELFF. The CDR3 DNA follows: TGTGCCAGCAGTCCCGGGGACAGGGGGGCGAACACCGGGGAGCTGTTTTTT.

For this clonotype: At one of its ends the junction is not consistent with the germline gene, which may arise from a read error. The gene calls are TRBV7-9 and TRBJ2-7; no firm D call. The CDR3 contains 14 residues. The V gene's germline CDR1 is SEHNR and CDR2 FQNEAQ (reference sequence). The CDR3 coding sequence is TGTGCCAGCAGCTTAGCAGTGACCTCCTACGATCAGTACTTC. This sequence encodes CASSLAVTSYDQYF. Full variable domain (missing parts from reference TRBV7-9 and TRBJ2-7): DTGVSQNPRHKITKRGQNVTFRCDPISEHNRLYWYRQTLGQGPEFLTYFQNEAQLEKSRLLSDRFSAERPKGSFSTLEIQRTEQGDSAMYLCASSLAVTSYDQYFGPGTRLTVT.

This clonotype was picked up many times. The gene calls are TRBV24-1 and TRBJ2-7; D is unclear. The CDR3 runs to 13 residues. Germline loops: CDR1 KGHDR, CDR2 SFDVKD. Trimming stripped 4 bases from V and 0 bases from J, with 6 bases between. The CDR3 nucleotides read TGTGCCACCAGTGAGGGAAGCTCCTACGAGCAGTACTTC. Its translation is CATSEGSSYEQYF.

The chain employs TRBV6-1 and TRBJ2-6; D gene unclear. CDR1 MNHNS and CDR2 SASEGT come from the germline V gene. Trimming pared 1 base from V and 2 bases from J, leaving 6 bases between. There are 15 residues in the CDR3. CDR3 sequence reads: CASSEGLTGANVLTF. The CDR3, as DNA: TGTGCCAGCAGTGAAGGGCTCACTGGGGCCAACGTCCTGACTTTC.

This clonotype has more than one count but fewer than ten. The rearrangement uses TRBV19 and TRBJ2-3, with D perhaps being TRBD1 or TRBD2 (5 bases each). Per germline, CDR1 LNHDA and CDR2 SQIVND (reference sequence). The CDR3 sequence is 14 residues long. V dropped 6 bases and J dropped 5 bases, with 15 bases sitting between them. The CDR3 DNA reads as TGTGCCAGTAGCCAACCGGGACGAAAAGATACGCAGTATTTT. This codes for CASSQPGRKDTQYF.

The chain employs TRBV29-1 and TRBJ1-2, with a weak D call TRBD1 (5 bases). The ends were cut back, 6 bases at V and 4 bases at J, with 12 bases in the middle. Germline CDR1 and CDR2: SQVTM and ANQGSEA. CDR3 length equals 12 residues. This CDR3 is CSVSGGAYGYTF. The CDR3 nucleotides are TGCAGCGTGTCAGGAGGGGCCTATGGCTACACCTTC. Full variable domain (missing parts from reference TRBV29-1 and TRBJ1-2): SAVISQKPSRDICQRGTSLTIQCQVDSQVTMMFWYRQQPGQSLTLIATANQGSEATYESGFVIDKFPISRPNLTFSTLTVSNMSPEDSSIYLCSVSGGAYGYTFGSGTRLTVV.

Ten or more counts support this clonotype. The rearrangement uses TRBV5-1 and TRBJ1-5, with D unresolved. Germline V gene sequence: CDR1 SGHRS, CDR2 YFSETQ. V lost 5 bases, J lost 3 bases, and 9 bases lay in between. The CDR3 length is 13 residues. This CDR3 reads CASRGSPNQPQHF. CDR3 nucleotides: TGCGCCAGCAGAGGGTCACCCAATCAGCCCCAGCATTTT. Looking up the rest from reference TRBV5-1 and TRBJ1-5 gives the full variable domain: KAGVTQTPRYLIKTRGQQVTLSCSPISGHRSVSWYQQTPGQGLQFLFEYFSETQRNKGNFPGRFSGRQFSNSRSEMNVSTLELGDSALYLCASRGSPNQPQHFGDGTRLSIL.

The sample holds many counts of this clonotype. This could be a read error, since a much larger clone is one nucleotide away. The chain recombines TRBV7-2 with TRBJ1-5; D is ambiguous. V was pared by 2 bases and J by 6 bases, with 5 bases between. The germline CDR1 and CDR2 sequences are SGHTA and FQGNSA. This CDR3 comprises 12 residues. In DNA form, the CDR3 reads TGTGCCAGCAGCTTAAGGAGTCAGCCCCAGCATTTT. This translates into CASSLRSQPQHF.